The clone carrying this T cell receptor (beta chain) was seen only a few times. Its antigen is currently unknown. This entry belongs to a study of T-cell memory formation after mild COVID-19. Overall study results and limits: Still unconfirmed is whether the second-wave clones peaking on day 37 recognized SARS-CoV-2.

TCRdb independently ran MiXCR on the 5' RACE reads; one entry per CDR3 protein. The table includes fewer than 350,000 distinct CDR3 sequences, 8% to 10% detected once. The CDR3 has 13 amino acids. V gave up 6 bases and J gave up 8 bases, with 13 bases separating them. The sequence was collected from a man aged 18 to 30 who had mild COVID-19 (a few samples of this study predate the infection). Cell type and time point are not known. The gene calls are TRBV12-3 or TRBV12-4 and TRBJ1-4; unclear D gene. What was sequenced was PBMCs or a T cell subset sorted from them (not recorded which). The CDR3 loop is CASRGSSREKLFF. CDR3 DNA: TGTGCCAGCAGGGGGTCGTCGAGAGAAAAACTGTTTTTT.